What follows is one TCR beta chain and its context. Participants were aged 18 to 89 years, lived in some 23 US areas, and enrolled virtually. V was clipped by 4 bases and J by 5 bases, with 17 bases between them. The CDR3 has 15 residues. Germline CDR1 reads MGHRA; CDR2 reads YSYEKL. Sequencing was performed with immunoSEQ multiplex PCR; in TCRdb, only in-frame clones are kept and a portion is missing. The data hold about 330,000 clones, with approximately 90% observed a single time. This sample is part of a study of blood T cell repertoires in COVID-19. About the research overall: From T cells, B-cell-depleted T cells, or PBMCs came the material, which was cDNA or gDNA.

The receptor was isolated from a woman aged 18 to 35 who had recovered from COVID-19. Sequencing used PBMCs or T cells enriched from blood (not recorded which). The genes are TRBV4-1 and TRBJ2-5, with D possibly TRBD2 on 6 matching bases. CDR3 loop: CASSLTRSGWETQYF. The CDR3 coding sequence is TGCGCCAGCAGCCTAACCAGGAGCGGGTGGGAGACCCAGTACTTC.